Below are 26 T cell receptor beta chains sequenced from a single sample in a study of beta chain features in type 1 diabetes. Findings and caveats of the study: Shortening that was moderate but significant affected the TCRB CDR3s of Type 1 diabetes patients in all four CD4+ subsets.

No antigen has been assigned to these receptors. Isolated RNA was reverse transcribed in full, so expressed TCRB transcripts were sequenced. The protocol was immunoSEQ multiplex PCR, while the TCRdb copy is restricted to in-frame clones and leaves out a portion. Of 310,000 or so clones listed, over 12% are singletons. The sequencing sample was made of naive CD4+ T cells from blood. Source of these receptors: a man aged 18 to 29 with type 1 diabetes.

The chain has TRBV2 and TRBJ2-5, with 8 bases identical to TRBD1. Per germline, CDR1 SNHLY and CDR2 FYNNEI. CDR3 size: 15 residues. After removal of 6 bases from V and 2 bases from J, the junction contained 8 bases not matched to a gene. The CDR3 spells CASSADRGRQETQYF. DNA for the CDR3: TGTGCCAGCAGCGCTGACAGGGGTCGGCAAGAGACCCAGTACTTC.

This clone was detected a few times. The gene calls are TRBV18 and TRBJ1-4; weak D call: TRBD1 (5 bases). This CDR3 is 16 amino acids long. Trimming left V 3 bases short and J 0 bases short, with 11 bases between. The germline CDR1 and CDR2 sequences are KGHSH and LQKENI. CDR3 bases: TGTGCCAGCTCACCGGGTGACAGACCAACTAATGAAAAACTGTTTTTT. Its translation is CASSPGDRPTNEKLFF.

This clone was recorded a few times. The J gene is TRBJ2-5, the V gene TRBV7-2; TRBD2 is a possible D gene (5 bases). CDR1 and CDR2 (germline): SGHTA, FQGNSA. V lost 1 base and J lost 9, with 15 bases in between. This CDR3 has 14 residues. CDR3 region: CASSLGGRPWAQYF. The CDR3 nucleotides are TGTGCCAGCAGCTTAGGAGGGCGACCGTGGGCCCAGTACTTC.

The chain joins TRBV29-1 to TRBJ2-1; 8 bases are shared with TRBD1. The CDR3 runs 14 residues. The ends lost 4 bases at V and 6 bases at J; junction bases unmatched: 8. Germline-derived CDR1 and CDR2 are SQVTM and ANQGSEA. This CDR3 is CSVAAAGGINEQFF. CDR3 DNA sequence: TGCAGCGTTGCCGCCGCAGGGGGCATCAATGAGCAGTTCTTC.

CDR3 residues: CASSQPGQGVYEQYF. Here the CDR3 DNA reads TGTGCCAGTAGCCAACCGGGACAGGGGGTTTACGAGCAGTACTTC. V gene TRBV19 combines with J gene TRBJ2-7; 11 nucleotides line up with TRBD1. V shed 6 bases and J 4 bases; nucleotides not matched to a gene: 8. Germline V gene data show CDR1 as LNHDA and CDR2 as SQIVND (reference sequence). This CDR3 has 15 residues.

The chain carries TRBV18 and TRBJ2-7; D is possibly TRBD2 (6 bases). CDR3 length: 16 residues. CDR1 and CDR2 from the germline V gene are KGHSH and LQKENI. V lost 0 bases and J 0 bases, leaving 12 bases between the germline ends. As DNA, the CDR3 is TGTGCCAGCTCACCACCCGGACTACGCCACTCCTACGAGCAGTACTTC. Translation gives CASSPPGLRHSYEQYF.

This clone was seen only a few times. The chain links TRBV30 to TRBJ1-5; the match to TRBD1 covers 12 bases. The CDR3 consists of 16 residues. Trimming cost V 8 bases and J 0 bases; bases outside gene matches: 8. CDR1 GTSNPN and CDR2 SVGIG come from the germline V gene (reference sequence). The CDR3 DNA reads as TGTGCCCCCTCCGGGACAGGGGGCCTTAGCAATCAGCCCCAGCATTTT. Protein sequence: CAPSGTGGLSNQPQHF.

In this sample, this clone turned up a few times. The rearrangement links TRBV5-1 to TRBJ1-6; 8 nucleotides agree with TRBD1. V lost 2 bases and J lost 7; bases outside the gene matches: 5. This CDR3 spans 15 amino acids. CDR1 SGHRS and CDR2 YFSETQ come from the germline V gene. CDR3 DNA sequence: TGCGCCAGCAGCTTTGGACAGGGCTCCAATTCACCCCTCCACTTT. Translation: CASSFGQGSNSPLHF.

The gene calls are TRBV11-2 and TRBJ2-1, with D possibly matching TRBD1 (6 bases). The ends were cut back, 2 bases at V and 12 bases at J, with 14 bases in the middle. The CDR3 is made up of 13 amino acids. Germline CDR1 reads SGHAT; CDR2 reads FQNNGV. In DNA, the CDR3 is TGTGCCAGCAGCTTATCGACCAGGGGAGTGCAGTTCTTC. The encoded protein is CASSLSTRGVQFF.

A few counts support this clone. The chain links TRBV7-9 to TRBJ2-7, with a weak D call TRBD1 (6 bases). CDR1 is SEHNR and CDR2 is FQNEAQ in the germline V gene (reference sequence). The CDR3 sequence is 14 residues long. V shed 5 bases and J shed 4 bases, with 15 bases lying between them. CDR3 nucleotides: TGTGCCAGCAGCCTACAGGGTATACGGTACGAGCAGTACTTC. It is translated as CASSLQGIRYEQYF.

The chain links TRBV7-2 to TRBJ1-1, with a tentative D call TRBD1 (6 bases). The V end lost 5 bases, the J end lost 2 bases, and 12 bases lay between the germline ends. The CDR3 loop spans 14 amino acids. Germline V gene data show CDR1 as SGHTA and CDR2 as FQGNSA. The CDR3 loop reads CASSPDRGNTEAFF. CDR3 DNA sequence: TGTGCCAGCAGCCCGGACAGAGGCAACACTGAAGCTTTCTTT.

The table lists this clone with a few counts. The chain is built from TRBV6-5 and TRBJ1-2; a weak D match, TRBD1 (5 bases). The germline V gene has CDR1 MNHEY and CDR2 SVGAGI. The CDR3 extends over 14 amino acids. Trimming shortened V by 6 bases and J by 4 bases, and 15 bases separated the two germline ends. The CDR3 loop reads CASRAPGGIYGYTF. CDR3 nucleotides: TGTGCCAGCAGGGCCCCCGGGGGGATCTATGGCTACACCTTC.

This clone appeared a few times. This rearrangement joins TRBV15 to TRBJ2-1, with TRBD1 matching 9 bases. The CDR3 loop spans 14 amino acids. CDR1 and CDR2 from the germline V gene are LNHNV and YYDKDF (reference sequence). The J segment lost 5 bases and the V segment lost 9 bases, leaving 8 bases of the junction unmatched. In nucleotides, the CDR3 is TGTGCCACACGGACAGGGGCATCCCACAATGAGCAGTTCTTC. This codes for CATRTGASHNEQFF.

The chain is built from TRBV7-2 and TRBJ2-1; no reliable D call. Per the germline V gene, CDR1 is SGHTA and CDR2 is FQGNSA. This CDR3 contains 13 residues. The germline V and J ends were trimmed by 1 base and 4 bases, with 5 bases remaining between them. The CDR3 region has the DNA TGTGCCAGCAGCTTAGTTGAGTACAATGAGCAGTTCTTC. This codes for CASSLVEYNEQFF.

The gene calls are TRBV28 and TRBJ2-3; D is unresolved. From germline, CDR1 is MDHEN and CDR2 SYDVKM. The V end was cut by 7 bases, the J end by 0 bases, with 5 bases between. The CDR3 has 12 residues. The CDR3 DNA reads TGTGCCAGCATGGAGAGCACAGATACGCAGTATTTT. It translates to CASMESTDTQYF.

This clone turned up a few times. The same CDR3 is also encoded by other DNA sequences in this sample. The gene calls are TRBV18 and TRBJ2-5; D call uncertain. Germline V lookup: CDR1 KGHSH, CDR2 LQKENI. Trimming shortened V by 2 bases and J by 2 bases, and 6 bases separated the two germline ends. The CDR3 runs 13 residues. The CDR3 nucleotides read TGTGCCAGCTCACCATCCCAGCAAGAGACCCAGTACTTC. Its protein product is CASSPSQQETQYF.

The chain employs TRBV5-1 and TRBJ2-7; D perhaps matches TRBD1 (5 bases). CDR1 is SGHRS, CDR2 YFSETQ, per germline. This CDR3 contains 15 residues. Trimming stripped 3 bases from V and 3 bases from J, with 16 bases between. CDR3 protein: CASSSRSRVNYEQYF. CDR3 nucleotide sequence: TGCGCCAGCAGCTCGAGGTCCAGGGTCAACTACGAGCAGTACTTC.

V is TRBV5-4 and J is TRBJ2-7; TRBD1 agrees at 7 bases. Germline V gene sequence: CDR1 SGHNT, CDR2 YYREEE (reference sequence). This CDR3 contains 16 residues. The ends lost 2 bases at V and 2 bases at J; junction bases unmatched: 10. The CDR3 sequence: CASSFGWTGGTYEQYF. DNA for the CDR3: TGTGCCAGCAGCTTTGGATGGACAGGTGGGACCTACGAGCAGTACTTC.

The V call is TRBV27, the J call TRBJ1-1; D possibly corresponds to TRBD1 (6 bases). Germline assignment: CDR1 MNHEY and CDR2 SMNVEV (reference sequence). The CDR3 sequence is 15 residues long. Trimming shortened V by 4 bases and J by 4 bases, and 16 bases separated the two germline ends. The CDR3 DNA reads TGTGCCAGCAGTTCTTACAGGGCTCAAAGCACTGAAGCTTTCTTT. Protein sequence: CASSSYRAQSTEAFF.

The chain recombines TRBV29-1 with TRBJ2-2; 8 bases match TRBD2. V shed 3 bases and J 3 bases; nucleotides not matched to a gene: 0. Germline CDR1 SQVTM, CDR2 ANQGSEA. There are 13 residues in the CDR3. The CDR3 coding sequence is TGCAGCGTTGAGCGGGGGGACACCGGGGAGCTGTTTTTT. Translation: CSVERGDTGELFF.

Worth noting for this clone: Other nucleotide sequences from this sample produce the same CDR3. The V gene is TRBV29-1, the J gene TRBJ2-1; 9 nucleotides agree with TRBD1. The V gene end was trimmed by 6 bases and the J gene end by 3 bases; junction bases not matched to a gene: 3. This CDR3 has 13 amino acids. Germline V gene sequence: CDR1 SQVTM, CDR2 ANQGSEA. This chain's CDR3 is CSVPGQGYNEQFF. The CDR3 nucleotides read TGCAGCGTCCCGGGACAGGGCTACAATGAGCAGTTCTTC.

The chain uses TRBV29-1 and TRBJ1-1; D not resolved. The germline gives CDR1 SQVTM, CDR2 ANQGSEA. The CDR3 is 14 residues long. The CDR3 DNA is TGCACCGGTAGGACTTCTCAATTCAACACTGAAGCTTTCTTT. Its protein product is CTGRTSQFNTEAFF.

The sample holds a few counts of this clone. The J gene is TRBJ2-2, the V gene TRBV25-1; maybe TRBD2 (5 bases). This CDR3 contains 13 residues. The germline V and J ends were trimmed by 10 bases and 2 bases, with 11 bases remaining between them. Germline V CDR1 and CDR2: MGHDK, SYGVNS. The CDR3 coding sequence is TGTGCCACCGAGGGCTCCAACACCGGGGAGCTGTTTTTT. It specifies CATEGSNTGELFF.

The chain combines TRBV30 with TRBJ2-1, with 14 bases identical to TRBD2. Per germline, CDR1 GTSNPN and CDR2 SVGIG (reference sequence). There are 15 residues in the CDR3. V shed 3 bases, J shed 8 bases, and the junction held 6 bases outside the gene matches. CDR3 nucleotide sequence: TGTGCCTGGAGGAGGGGACTAGCGGGAGTCGATGAGCAGTTCTTC. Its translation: CAWRRGLAGVDEQFF.

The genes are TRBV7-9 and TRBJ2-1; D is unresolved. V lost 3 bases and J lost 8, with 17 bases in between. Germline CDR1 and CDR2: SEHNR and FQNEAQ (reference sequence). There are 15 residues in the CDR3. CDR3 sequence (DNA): TGTGCCAGCAGCTTCTTACGAGGATTAAGCGATGAGCAGTTCTTC. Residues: CASSFLRGLSDEQFF.

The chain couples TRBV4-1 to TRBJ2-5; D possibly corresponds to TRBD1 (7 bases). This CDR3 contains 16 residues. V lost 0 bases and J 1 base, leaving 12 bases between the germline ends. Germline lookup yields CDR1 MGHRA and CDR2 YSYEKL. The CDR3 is CASSQEFRGAQETQYF. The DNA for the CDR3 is TGCGCCAGCAGCCAAGAATTCAGGGGGGCCCAAGAGACCCAGTACTTC.